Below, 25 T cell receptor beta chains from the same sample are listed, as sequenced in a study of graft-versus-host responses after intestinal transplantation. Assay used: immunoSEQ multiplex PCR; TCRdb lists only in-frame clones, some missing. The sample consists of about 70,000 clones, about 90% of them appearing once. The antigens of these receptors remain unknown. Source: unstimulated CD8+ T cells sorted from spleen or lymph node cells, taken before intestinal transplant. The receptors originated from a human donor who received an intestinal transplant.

The CDR3 DNA is TGCGCCAGCAGCTTCACTAGCGGGGGGGCCTACGAGCAGTACTTC. Its translation: CASSFTSGGAYEQYF. The chain has TRBV5-1 and TRBJ2-7; 13 positions match TRBD2. Germline loops: CDR1 SGHRS, CDR2 YFSETQ. The V gene end was trimmed by 2 bases and the J gene end by 2 bases; junction bases not matched to a gene: 1. This CDR3 contains 15 residues.

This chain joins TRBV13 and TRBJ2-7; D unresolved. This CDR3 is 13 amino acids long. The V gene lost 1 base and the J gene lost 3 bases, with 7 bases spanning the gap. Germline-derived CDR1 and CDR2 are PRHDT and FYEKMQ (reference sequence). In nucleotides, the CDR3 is TGTGCCAGCAGCTTAGATTCCGGCTACGAGCAGTACTTC. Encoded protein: CASSLDSGYEQYF.

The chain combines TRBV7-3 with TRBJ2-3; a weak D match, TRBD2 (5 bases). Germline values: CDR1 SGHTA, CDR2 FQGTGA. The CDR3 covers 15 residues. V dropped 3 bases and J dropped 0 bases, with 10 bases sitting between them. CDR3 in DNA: TGTGCCAGCAGCTTCGGCAGAGGGAGCACAGATACGCAGTATTTT. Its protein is CASSFGRGSTDTQYF.

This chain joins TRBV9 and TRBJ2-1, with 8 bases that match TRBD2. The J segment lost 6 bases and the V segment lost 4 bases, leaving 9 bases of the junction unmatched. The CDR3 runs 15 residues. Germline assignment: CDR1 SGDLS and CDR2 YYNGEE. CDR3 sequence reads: CASSPYGGGTNEQFF. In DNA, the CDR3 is TGTGCCAGCAGCCCGTATGGCGGGGGGACCAATGAGCAGTTCTTC.

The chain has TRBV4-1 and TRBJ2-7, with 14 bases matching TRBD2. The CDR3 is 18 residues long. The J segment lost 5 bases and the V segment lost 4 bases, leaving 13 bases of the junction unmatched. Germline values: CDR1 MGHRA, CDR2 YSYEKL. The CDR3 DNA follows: TGCGCCAGCAGCCCTGAGACTAGCGGGGGGGCATTTGTCAACGAGCAGTACTTC. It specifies CASSPETSGGAFVNEQYF.

DNA for the CDR3: TGCGCCAGCAGCTGGACAGGGGGGCATGAGCAGTTCTTC. The encoded protein is CASSWTGGHEQFF. V gene TRBV5-1 combines with J gene TRBJ2-1; 10 bases are a match to TRBD1. The CDR3 loop spans 13 amino acids. V trimming: 3 bases; J trimming: 8 bases; junction bases outside the gene matches: 2. Germline assignment: CDR1 SGHRS and CDR2 YFSETQ. Based on the CDR3 plus reference TRBV5-1 and TRBJ2-1, the full variable domain is KAGVTQTPRYLIKTRGQQVTLSCSPISGHRSVSWYQQTPGQGLQFLFEYFSETQRNKGNFPGRFSGRQFSNSRSEMNVSTLELGDSALYLCASSWTGGHEQFFGPGTRLTVL.

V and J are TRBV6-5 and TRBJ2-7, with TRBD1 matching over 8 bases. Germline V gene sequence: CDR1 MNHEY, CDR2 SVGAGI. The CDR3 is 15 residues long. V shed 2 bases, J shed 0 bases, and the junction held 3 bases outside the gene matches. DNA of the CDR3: TGTGCCAGCAGTTACGGGACAGGCCCCTCCTACGAGCAGTACTTC. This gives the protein CASSYGTGPSYEQYF.

The CDR3: CSVEPPSNYGYTF. As DNA, the CDR3 is TGCAGCGTTGAACCCCCCTCTAACTATGGCTACACCTTC. The chain carries TRBV29-1 and TRBJ1-2; D unclear. CDR3 length: 13 amino acids. Germline assignment: CDR1 SQVTM and CDR2 ANQGSEA. Trimming left V 2 bases short and J 0 bases short, with 7 bases between. Drawing the rest from reference TRBV29-1 and TRBJ1-2, the complete variable domain is SAVISQKPSRDICQRGTSLTIQCQVDSQVTMMFWYRQQPGQSLTLIATANQGSEATYESGFVIDKFPISRPNLTFSTLTVSNMSPEDSSIYLCSVEPPSNYGYTFGSGTRLTVV.

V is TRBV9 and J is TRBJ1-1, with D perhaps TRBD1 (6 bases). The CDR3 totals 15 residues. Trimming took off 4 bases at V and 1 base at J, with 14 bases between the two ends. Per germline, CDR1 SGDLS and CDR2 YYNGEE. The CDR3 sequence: CASSSLQGWNTEAFF. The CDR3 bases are TGTGCCAGCAGCTCCTTACAGGGATGGAACACTGAAGCTTTCTTT.

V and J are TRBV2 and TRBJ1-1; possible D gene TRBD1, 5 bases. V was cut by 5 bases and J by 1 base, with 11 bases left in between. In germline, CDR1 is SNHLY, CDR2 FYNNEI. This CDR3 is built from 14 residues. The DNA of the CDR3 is TGTGCCAGCAGTCCGGGACTCAGGAACACTGAAGCTTTCTTT. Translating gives CASSPGLRNTEAFF.

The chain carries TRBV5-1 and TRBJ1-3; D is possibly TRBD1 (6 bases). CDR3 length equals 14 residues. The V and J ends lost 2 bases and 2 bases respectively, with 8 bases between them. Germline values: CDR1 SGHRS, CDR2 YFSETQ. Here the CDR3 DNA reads TGCGCCAGCAGCTTCGGGGGGCCTGGAAACACCATATATTTT. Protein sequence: CASSFGGPGNTIYF.

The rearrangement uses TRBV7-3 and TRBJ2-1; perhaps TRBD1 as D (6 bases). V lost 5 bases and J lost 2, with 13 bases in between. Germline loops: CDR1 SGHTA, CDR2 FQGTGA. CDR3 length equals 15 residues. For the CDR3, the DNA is TGTGCCAGCAGCCCAATGGGGGCGCCCTACAATGAGCAGTTCTTC. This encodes CASSPMGAPYNEQFF. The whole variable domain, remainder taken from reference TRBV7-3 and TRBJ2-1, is GAGVSQTPSNKVTEKGKYVELRCDPISGHTALYWYRQSLGQGPEFLIYFQGTGAADDSGLPNDRFFAVRPEGSVSTLKIQRTERGDSAVYLCASSPMGAPYNEQFFGPGTRLTVL.

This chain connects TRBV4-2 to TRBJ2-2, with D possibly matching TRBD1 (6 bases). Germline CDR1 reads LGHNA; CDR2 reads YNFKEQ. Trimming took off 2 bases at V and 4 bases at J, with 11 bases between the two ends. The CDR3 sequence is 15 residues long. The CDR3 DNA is TGTGCCAGCAGCCAACTGGGACAAACCACCGGGGAGCTGTTTTTT. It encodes CASSQLGQTTGELFF.

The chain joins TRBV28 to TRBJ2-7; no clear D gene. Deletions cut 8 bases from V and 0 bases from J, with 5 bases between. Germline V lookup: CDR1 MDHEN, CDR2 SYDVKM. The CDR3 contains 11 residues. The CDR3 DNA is TGTGCCAGCGGCAGCTCCTACGAGCAGTACTTC. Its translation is CASGSSYEQYF.

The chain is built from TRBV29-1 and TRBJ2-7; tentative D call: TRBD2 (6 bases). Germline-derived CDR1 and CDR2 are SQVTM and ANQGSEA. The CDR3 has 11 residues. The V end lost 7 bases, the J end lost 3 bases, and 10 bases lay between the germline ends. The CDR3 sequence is CSGQEGYEQYF. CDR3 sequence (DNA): TGCAGCGGGCAGGAGGGCTACGAGCAGTACTTC.

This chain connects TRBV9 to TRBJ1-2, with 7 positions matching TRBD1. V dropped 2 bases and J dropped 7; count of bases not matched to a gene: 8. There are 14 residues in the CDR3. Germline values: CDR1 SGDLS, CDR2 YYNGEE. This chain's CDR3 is CASSVGEGAAGYTF. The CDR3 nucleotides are TGTGCCAGCAGCGTTGGAGAGGGGGCCGCTGGCTACACCTTC.

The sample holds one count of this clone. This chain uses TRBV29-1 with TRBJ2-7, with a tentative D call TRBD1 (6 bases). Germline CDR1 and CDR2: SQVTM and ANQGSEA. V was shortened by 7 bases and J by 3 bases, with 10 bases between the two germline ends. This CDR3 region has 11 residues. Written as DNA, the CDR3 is TGCAGCGGGGCAGGGGACTACGAGCAGTACTTC. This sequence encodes CSGAGDYEQYF.

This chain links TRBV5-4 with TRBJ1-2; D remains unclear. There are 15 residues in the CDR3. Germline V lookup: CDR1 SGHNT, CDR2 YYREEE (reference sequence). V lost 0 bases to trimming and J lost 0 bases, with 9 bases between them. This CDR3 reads CASSLGEITNYGYTF. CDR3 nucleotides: TGTGCCAGCAGCTTGGGGGAGATAACTAACTATGGCTACACCTTC.

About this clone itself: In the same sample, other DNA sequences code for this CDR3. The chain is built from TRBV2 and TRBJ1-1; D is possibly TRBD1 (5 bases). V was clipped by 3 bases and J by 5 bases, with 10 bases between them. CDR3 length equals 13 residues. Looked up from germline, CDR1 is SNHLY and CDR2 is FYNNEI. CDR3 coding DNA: TGTGCCAGCAGTGAGGAGGGGTGGACTGAAGCTTTCTTT. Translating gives CASSEEGWTEAFF.

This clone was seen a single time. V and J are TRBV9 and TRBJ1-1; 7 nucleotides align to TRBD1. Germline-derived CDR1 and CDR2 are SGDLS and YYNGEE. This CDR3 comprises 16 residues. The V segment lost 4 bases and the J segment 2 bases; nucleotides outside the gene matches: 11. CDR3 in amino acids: CASSYLGTAKNTEAFF. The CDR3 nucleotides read TGTGCCAGCAGCTATCTTGGGACAGCTAAAAACACTGAAGCTTTCTTT.

CDR3 in DNA: TGTGCCAGTACGCGCGGGGGGTTGTCCGGGGAGCTGTTTTTT. It codes for CASTRGGLSGELFF. The chain uses TRBV19 and TRBJ2-2, with 8 nucleotides matching TRBD2. CDR1 and CDR2 from the germline V gene are LNHDA and SQIVND (reference sequence). With V trimmed by 7 bases and J by 6 bases, 7 bases remained unmatched. The CDR3 spans 14 residues.

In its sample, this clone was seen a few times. CDR3 region: CASSVTAGGSYEQYF. The CDR3 bases are TGTGCCAGCAGCGTCACAGCGGGGGGCTCCTACGAGCAGTACTTC. This rearrangement joins TRBV4-2 to TRBJ2-7; 9 nucleotides line up with TRBD2. This CDR3 has 15 amino acids. V lost 5 bases to trimming and J lost 0 bases; unmatched junction nucleotides: 5. Germline CDR1 is LGHNA and CDR2 is YNFKEQ.

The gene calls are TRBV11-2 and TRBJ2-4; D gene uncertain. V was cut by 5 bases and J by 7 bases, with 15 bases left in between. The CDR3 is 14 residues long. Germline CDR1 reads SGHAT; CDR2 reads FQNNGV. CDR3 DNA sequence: TGTGCCAGCAGCGATAGTGGAGTGGGTAACATTCAGTACTTC. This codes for CASSDSGVGNIQYF.

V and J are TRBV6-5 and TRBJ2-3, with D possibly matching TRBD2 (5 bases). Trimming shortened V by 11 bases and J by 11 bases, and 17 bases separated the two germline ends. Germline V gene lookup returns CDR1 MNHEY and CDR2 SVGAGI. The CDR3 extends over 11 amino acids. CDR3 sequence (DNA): TGTGCCGCCACGGACGGGGATGAGCAGTATTTT. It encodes CAATDGDEQYF.

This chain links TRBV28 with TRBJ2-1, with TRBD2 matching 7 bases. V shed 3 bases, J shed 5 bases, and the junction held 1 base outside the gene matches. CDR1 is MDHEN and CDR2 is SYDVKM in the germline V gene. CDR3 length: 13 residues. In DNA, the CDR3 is TGTGCCAGCAGTTTGGGGACTAACAATGAGCAGTTCTTC. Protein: CASSLGTNNEQFF.